The 8 T cell receptor beta chains below were found in one sample sequenced in a study of technical replicates of blood from a handful of donors. TCRdb keeps only in-frame clones here, not all; method: immunoSEQ multiplex PCR. The table lists around 70,000 clones, over 90% of them singletons. Sequencing was done on a sample of T cells isolated from PBMCs. Source of these receptors: a human donor in good health.

The gene calls are TRBV13 and TRBJ2-5; 14 bases fit TRBD2. Germline values: CDR1 PRHDT, CDR2 FYEKMQ (reference sequence). J gave up 5 bases and V 5 bases, and 7 bases lay outside the gene matches. The CDR3 extends over 16 amino acids. The CDR3 DNA follows: TGTGCCAGCAGCCACCGGACTAGCGGGGGGTGGGAGACCCAGTACTTC. Translated, it gives CASSHRTSGGWETQYF.

CDR3 coding DNA: TGTGCCAGTGACCTTACGGGGGACCCGTGGCAGTACTTC. Translating it yields CASDLTGDPWQYF. The chain is built from TRBV21-1 and TRBJ2-7; the table's D call TRBD2 went unverified against the DNA. TRBV21-1 represents a pseudogene. CDR3 length: 13 residues.

The chain employs TRBV28 and TRBJ2-2, with D maybe TRBD1 (7 bases). This CDR3 contains 16 residues. From germline, CDR1 is MDHEN and CDR2 SYDVKM. V was cut by 3 bases and J by 5 bases, with 16 bases left in between. In DNA, the CDR3 is TGTGCCAGCAGTTTGAACAGGGGACTGGGGACCGGGGAGCTGTTTTTT. It specifies CASSLNRGLGTGELFF. Combining the CDR3 with reference TRBV28 and TRBJ2-2 gives the whole variable domain DVKVTQSSRYLVKRTGEKVFLECVQDMDHENMFWYRQDPGLGLRLIYFSYDVKMKEKGDIPEGYSVSREKKERFSLILESASTNQTSMYLCASSLNRGLGTGELFFGEGSRLTVL.

V is TRBV4-1 and J is TRBJ2-2; TRBD2 matches 8 bases. The CDR3 is made up of 19 amino acids. Germline V lookup: CDR1 MGHRA, CDR2 YSYEKL. J was trimmed by 0 bases and V by 4 bases; bases with no gene match: 13. As DNA, the CDR3 is TGCGCCAGCAGCCCGACTTGGCTAGCGGGCGACCCGAACACCGGGGAGCTGTTTTTT. Translating gives CASSPTWLAGDPNTGELFF.

This clone has a single count. This chain links TRBV30 with TRBJ1-5; 9 bases match TRBD1. The CDR3 sequence is 13 residues long. The ends lost 0 bases at V and 9 bases at J; junction bases unmatched: 3. Germline V gene sequence: CDR1 GTSNPN, CDR2 SVGIG (reference sequence). In nucleotides, the CDR3 is TGTGCCTGGAGTGTAGGGACAGGGATGCCCCAGCATTTT. Translated: CAWSVGTGMPQHF.

The V gene is TRBV7-9, the J gene TRBJ2-1; perhaps TRBD1 as D (6 bases). The germline gives CDR1 SEHNR, CDR2 FQNEAQ (reference sequence). The CDR3 sequence is 14 residues long. Trimming stripped 3 bases from V and 7 bases from J, with 13 bases between. The CDR3 protein is CASSLQGSYNEQFF. The CDR3 DNA sequence: TGTGCCAGCAGCTTGCAGGGGAGTTATAATGAGCAGTTCTTC.

The sample holds one count of this clone. This chain connects TRBV11-2 to TRBJ2-3; D perhaps matches TRBD2 (6 bases). The CDR3 covers 16 residues. Trimming took 7 bases from V and 2 from J, leaving 19 bases between them. Germline V gene sequence: CDR1 SGHAT, CDR2 FQNNGV. Here the CDR3 DNA reads TGTGCCAGCACCCAAGGGAGGTTAGGGATCACAGATACGCAGTATTTT. It translates to CASTQGRLGITDTQYF.

The CDR3 nucleotides read TGTGCCACCGTACCTGACAGGGGGCGGCGGACTGAAGCTTTCTTT. Translating gives CATVPDRGRRTEAFF. This chain joins TRBV21-1 and TRBJ1-1; the D call of TRBD1 is as the table states it, not checked on the DNA. TRBV21-1 is given as a pseudogene. The CDR3 is 15 amino acids.